In this sample, the clone carrying this T cell receptor beta chain turned up once. The CDR3 is 13 residues long. Germline CDR1 reads KGHSY; CDR2 reads FQNENV. Trimming at V came to 4 bases and at J to 5 bases, leaving 4 bases not matched to a gene. These data come from a study of glioma-infiltrating T cells after dendritic cell vaccination. About the research overall: Autologous tumor lysate-pulsed dendritic cell vaccination was given between the early 2000s and the early 2010s.

The method was immunoSEQ multiplex PCR; TCRdb's version includes in-frame clones alone and lacks a portion of them. The table shows over 2,500 clones, with roughly 85% occurring only once. Sample: tumor tissue, taken before dendritic cell vaccination. The TCR sequence derives from a human donor with glioblastoma. This chain uses TRBV16 with TRBJ1-2; 7 nucleotides line up with TRBD1. The CDR3 nucleotides are TGTGCCAGCAGCCGTGAGACAGGGTATGGCTACACCTTC. Its translation: CASSRETGYGYTF.